Listed below are T cell receptor beta chains from one sample, sequenced in a study of cytomegalovirus exposure and HLA in healthy donors. TCRdb's copy holds only in-frame clones and misses some; the assay was immunoSEQ multiplex PCR. The sample has tens of thousands of clones; roughly 80% are singletons. Material: PBMCs. These receptors were obtained from a man aged 30-40 years in good health and CMV-seronegative. Both conserved end residues are part of each CDR3.

v_gene	j_gene	CDR3aa
TRBV7-2	TRBJ1-1	CASSLVPGMNTEAFF
TRBV7-2	TRBJ2-3	CASSLGTSGGADTQYF
TRBV18	TRBJ1-4	CASSPQPGQGNEKLFF
TRBV7-2	TRBJ1-1	CASSSRTGNTEAFF
TRBV10-3	TRBJ1-6	CAIKPTGASAYNSPLHF
TRBV4-3	TRBJ2-2	CASSQDGAGGPRTGELFF
TRBV10-3	TRBJ2-5	CAISETIETQYF
TRBV4-2	TRBJ1-4	CASSQDLGTGNEKLFF
TRBV28	TRBJ1-2	CASSLLGGGYTF
TRBV5-4	TRBJ2-3	CASSPGLAGGWDTQYF
TRBV23-1	TRBJ1-1	CASKRAGEAFF
TRBV5-1	TRBJ1-4	CASRSGQLEKLFF
TRBV19	TRBJ1-1	CASSMLWDSPMNTEAFF
TRBV7-8	TRBJ2-1	CASSQRDRGLINEQFF
TRBV2	TRBJ1-6	CASTRIWTNNSPLHF
TRBV18	TRBJ2-2	CASSPLTGELFF
TRBV7-6	TRBJ1-3	CASRAPGAGNTIYF
TRBV28	TRBJ1-4	CASSLSSLGRRNEKLFF
TRBV6-6	TRBJ1-2	CASRLQRAGEFGYTF
TRBV7-2	TRBJ2-4	CASSRRTAYILAKNIQYF
TRBV11-2	TRBJ1-2	CASSVWIGGPGNEGYTF
TRBV27	.	CASSRPSRGAYEQYF
TRBV11-2	TRBJ1-5	CASSRGLAEPQHF
TRBV29-1	TRBJ2-3	CSAAQGTSTDTQYF
TRBV5-4	TRBJ1-2	CASSLDINYGYTF
TRBV11-1	TRBJ2-3	CASSLARSTDTQYF
TRBV5-4	TRBJ2-5	CASSLGGAETQYF
TRBV6-1	TRBJ2-5	CASSEATGGETQYF
TRBV6-6	TRBJ1-1	CASSPPGGWNTEAFF
TRBV19	TRBJ2-3	CASSIYAGSTDTQYF
TRBV5-1	TRBJ1-2	CASSGGPLKNYGYTF
TRBV6-1	TRBJ1-2	CASMRSANYGYTF
TRBV28	TRBJ1-2	CASTEFDYGYTF
TRBV2	TRBJ1-1	CASSLIFWPNTEAFF
TRBV29-1	.	CSVRAGSYEQYF
TRBV29-1	TRBJ2-3	CSAQKVAPRDTQYF
TRBV4-3	TRBJ2-1	CASSLTSGGANEQFF
TRBV11-2	TRBJ2-7	CASSLGLAGGSYEQYF
TRBV4-3	TRBJ2-1	CASSPGLAVNEQFF
TRBV9	TRBJ2-1	CASSVISALPNEQFF